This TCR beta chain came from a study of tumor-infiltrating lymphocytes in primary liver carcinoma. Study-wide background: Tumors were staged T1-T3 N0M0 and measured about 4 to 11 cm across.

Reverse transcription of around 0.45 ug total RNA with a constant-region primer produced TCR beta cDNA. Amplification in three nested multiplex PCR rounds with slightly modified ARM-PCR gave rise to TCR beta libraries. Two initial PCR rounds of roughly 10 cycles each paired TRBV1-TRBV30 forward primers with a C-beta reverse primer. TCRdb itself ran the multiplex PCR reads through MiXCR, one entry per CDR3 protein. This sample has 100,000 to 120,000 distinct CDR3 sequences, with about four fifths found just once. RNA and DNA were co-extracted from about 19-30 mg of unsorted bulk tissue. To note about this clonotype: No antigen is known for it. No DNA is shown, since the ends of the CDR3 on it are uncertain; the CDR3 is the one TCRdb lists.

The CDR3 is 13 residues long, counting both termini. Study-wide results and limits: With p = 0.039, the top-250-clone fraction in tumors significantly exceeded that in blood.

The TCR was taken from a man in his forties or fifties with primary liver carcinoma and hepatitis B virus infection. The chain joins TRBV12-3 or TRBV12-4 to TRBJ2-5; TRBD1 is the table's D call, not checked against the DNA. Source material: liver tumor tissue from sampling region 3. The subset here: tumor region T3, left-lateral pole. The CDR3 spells CACSSVRGETQYF.